Below, 3 T cell receptor beta chains from the same sample are listed, as sequenced in a study of cytomegalovirus exposure and HLA in healthy donors (dated by TCRdb to 2015 to 2018). The library came from the immunoSEQ multiplex PCR assay. For the multiplex PCR, a mixture combining 60 forward primers for TCR Vbeta segments and 13 reverse primers for TCR Jbeta segments was used. In TCRdb, the immuneACCESS table is reduced to in-frame sequences with V and J assigned. These tables do not hold every clone; where another copy was compared, an unresolved V gene accounts for under half, and the others remain unexplained. The sample yields under 200,000 clones; about three quarters were counted once. Roughly 1.6% of the sample is held by the ten biggest clonotypes. Source material: PBMCs. The receptors derive from a girl under 18 in good health and CMV-seronegative.

The V gene is TRBV10-3, the J gene TRBJ2-1; 13 bases match TRBD2. In germline, CDR1 is ENHRY, CDR2 SYGVKD. The CDR3 is made up of 14 amino acids. V shed 3 bases and J 10 bases; nucleotides not matched to a gene: 3. The CDR3 coding sequence is TGTGCCATCAGTGAACTAGCGGGGGGGGAGGAGCAGTTCTTC. Amino acids: CAISELAGGEEQFF.

DNA of the CDR3: TGTGCCAGCAGTGAATCGCAGGAAGGCTATGGCTACACCTTC. It is translated as CASSESQEGYGYTF. J is TRBJ1-2 and V is TRBV6-1; D unresolved. With 2 bases removed from V and 4 bases from J, the gap between germline ends came to 11 bases. The CDR3 is made up of 14 amino acids. Germline-derived CDR1 and CDR2 are MNHNS and SASEGT.

CDR3 bases: TGTGCCAGCAGGAATGACAGGTTTGACGGCTACACCTTC. Translating it yields CASRNDRFDGYTF. This chain joins TRBV6-4 and TRBJ1-2, with D perhaps matching TRBD1 (6 bases). Trimming left V 6 bases short and J 8 bases short, with 16 bases between. Germline assignment: CDR1 MRHNA and CDR2 SNTAGT. The CDR3 spans 13 residues.